This TCR beta chain came from a study of technical replicates of blood from several donors. The germline CDR1 and CDR2 sequences are SGHNT and YYREEE (reference sequence). V lost 0 bases and J lost 2, with 19 bases in between. CDR3 length: 18 amino acids. Some clones are missing from TCRdb's copy, which holds only in-frame ones; the method was immunoSEQ multiplex PCR. This sample has approximately 58,000 clones; 70% to 90% occur once, and the top ten carry around 5%. This TCR came from a human donor in good health. Some clones in this sample may be carry-over from other donors' samples. The chain links TRBV5-4 to TRBJ2-3, with D perhaps TRBD2 (7 bases). The sample taken for sequencing was PBMCs. The CDR3 region is CASSLGLGAGDITDTQYF. The DNA for the CDR3 is TGTGCCAGCAGCTTGGGTCTAGGGGCGGGGGACATCACAGATACGCAGTATTTT.